The clone carrying this TCR beta chain has a handful of counts. Profiled with immunoSEQ multiplex PCR; TCRdb holds only in-frame clones, not every one. Among more than 30,000 clones listed, about 90% were seen once. Per the germline V gene, CDR1 is SGHKS and CDR2 is YYEKEE (reference sequence). With 0 bases clipped from V and 4 bases from J, the junction kept 3 bases outside the gene matches. There are 14 residues in the CDR3. The data were taken from a study of T cell changes during pregnancy in multiple sclerosis. The source is a female donor with multiple sclerosis, enrolled in a pregnancy study. The J gene is TRBJ2-5, the V gene TRBV5-5; 7 nucleotides match TRBD1. The input for sequencing was CD4+ T cells from peripheral blood mononuclear cells, taken before pregnancy. CDR3 sequence reads: CASSLVEGAETQYF. The CDR3, as DNA: TGTGCCAGCAGCTTGGTAGAGGGGGCAGAGACCCAGTACTTC.